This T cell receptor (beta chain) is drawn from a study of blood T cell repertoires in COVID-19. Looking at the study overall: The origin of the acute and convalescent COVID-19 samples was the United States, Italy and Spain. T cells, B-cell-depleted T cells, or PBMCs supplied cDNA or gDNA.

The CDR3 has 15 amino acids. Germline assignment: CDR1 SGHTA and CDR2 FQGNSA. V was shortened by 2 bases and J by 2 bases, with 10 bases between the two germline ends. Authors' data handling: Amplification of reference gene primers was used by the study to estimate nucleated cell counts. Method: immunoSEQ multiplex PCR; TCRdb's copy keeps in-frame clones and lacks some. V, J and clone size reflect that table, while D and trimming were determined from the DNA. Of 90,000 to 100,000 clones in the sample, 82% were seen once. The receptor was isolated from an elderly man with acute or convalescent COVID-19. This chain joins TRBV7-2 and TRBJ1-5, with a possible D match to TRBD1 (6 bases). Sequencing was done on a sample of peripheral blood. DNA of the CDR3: TGTGCCAGCAGCTTACAGGGGACGGGCAATCAGCCCCAGCATTTT. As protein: CASSLQGTGNQPQHF.